The 13 T cell receptor beta chains below all came from one sample that was sequenced in a study of radiotherapy plus CTLA-4 blockade in lung cancer. Measured with immunoSEQ multiplex PCR; TCRdb has only the in-frame clones, and not every one. This table holds 70,000 to 90,000 clones, around 76% found once. The sequences come from peripheral blood, collected from a patient treated with radiotherapy plus ipilimumab. These receptors were taken from a human donor with non-small cell lung cancer whose response to radiotherapy plus ipilimumab could not be evaluated. Some clones in this sample may be carry-over from other donors' samples.

The J gene is TRBJ2-3, the V gene TRBV9, with 11 bases identical to TRBD2. The V gene end was trimmed by 0 bases and the J gene end by 7 bases; junction bases not matched to a gene: 7. The CDR3 totals 16 residues. Germline V gives CDR1 SGDLS, CDR2 YYNGEE. The CDR3 loop reads CASSVGLAGSLNTQYF. The CDR3 nucleotides read TGTGCCAGCAGCGTAGGACTAGCGGGGAGCTTGAATACGCAGTATTTT.

This chain joins TRBV5-4 and TRBJ1-4, with D maybe TRBD1 (5 bases). The ends were cut back, 4 bases at V and 6 bases at J, with 19 bases in the middle. The CDR3 is 16 residues long. Germline CDR1 and CDR2: SGHNT and YYREEE (reference sequence). The CDR3 region is CASSPGGRRSDEKLFF. CDR3 coding DNA: TGTGCCAGCAGCCCCGGGGGACGTCGATCGGATGAAAAACTGTTTTTT.

This chain uses TRBV18 with TRBJ1-1; D not resolved. Germline V gene lookup returns CDR1 KGHSH and CDR2 LQKENI. This CDR3 spans 15 amino acids. Between the trimmed V and J ends, which lost 0 bases and 2 bases, there was a span of 10 bases. CDR3 loop: CASSPPRAFNTEAFF. Here the CDR3 DNA reads TGTGCCAGCTCACCACCGAGGGCCTTCAACACTGAAGCTTTCTTT.

This chain links TRBV9 with TRBJ2-1, with 12 nucleotides matching TRBD2. Germline V gene lookup returns CDR1 SGDLS and CDR2 YYNGEE. The CDR3 sequence is 16 residues long. V lost 3 bases, J lost 2 bases, and 3 bases stayed unmatched. The CDR3 DNA follows: TGTGCCAGCAGCGGCCGACTAGCGGGGGCCTACAATGAGCAGTTCTTC. Protein sequence: CASSGRLAGAYNEQFF.

The chain joins TRBV18 to TRBJ2-7; TRBD1 agrees at 7 bases. CDR1 and CDR2 (germline): KGHSH, LQKENI. The CDR3 loop spans 13 amino acids. V lost 3 bases, J lost 6 bases, and 5 bases stayed unmatched. CDR3 amino acids: CASSPDRTREQYF. CDR3 DNA: TGTGCCAGCTCACCGGACAGGACGCGCGAGCAGTACTTC.

The chain uses TRBV4-1 and TRBJ2-1; 13 bases are shared with TRBD2. V shed 6 bases and J 0 bases; nucleotides not matched to a gene: 11. This CDR3 has 19 amino acids. Per germline, CDR1 MGHRA and CDR2 YSYEKL. The CDR3 reads CASSRTGTSGVSSYNEQFF. The CDR3 coding sequence is TGCGCCAGCAGTCGAACCGGGACTAGCGGGGTCAGCTCCTACAATGAGCAGTTCTTC.

The chain combines TRBV19 with TRBJ2-7; D remains unclear. Germline V lookup: CDR1 LNHDA, CDR2 SQIVND (reference sequence). The length of the CDR3 is 13 residues. Trimming took off 4 bases at V and 5 bases at J, with 12 bases between the two ends. CDR3 protein: CASSSNSWNEQYF. In nucleotides, the CDR3 is TGTGCCAGTAGTAGTAACAGTTGGAACGAGCAGTACTTC. Full variable domain (outside the CDR3, taken from reference TRBV19 and TRBJ2-7): DGGITQSPKYLFRKEGQNVTLSCEQNLNHDAMYWYRQDPGQGLRLIYYSQIVNDFQKGDIAEGYSVSREKKESFPLTVTSAQKNPTAFYLCASSSNSWNEQYFGPGTRLTVT.

This chain joins TRBV6-1 and TRBJ1-2, with D uncertain. The CDR3 runs to 15 residues. Between the trimmed V and J ends, which lost 6 bases and 0 bases, there was a span of 14 bases. Germline-derived CDR1 and CDR2 are MNHNS and SASEGT. CDR3 protein: CASSHLAETNYGYTF. The CDR3 coding sequence is TGTGCCAGCAGCCATCTGGCAGAAACTAACTATGGCTACACCTTC.

The chain uses TRBV28 and TRBJ1-4; 8 nucleotides align to TRBD1. The J segment lost 0 bases and the V segment lost 0 bases, leaving 0 bases of the junction unmatched. The CDR3 is 16 amino acids. Per the germline V gene, CDR1 is MDHEN and CDR2 is SYDVKM. DNA for the CDR3: TGTGCCAGCAGTTTATGGGGACAGGCAACTAATGAAAAACTGTTTTTT. It yields the protein CASSLWGQATNEKLFF. The full variable domain, its missing parts supplied by reference TRBV28 and TRBJ1-4, is DVKVTQSSRYLVKRTGEKVFLECVQDMDHENMFWYRQDPGLGLRLIYFSYDVKMKEKGDIPEGYSVSREKKERFSLILESASTNQTSMYLCASSLWGQATNEKLFFGSGTQLSVL.

J is TRBJ2-2 and V is TRBV5-5; 10 bases match TRBD1. CDR1 and CDR2 (germline): SGHKS, YYEKEE (reference sequence). The V and J ends lost 5 bases and 7 bases, in that order; junction bases with no gene match: 8. CDR3 length equals 15 residues. CDR3 nucleotide sequence: TGTGCCAGCAGGGCGGGACAGGGGATCATCGGGGAGCTGTTTTTT. This codes for CASRAGQGIIGELFF.

This chain joins TRBV5-1 and TRBJ1-2, with D maybe TRBD1 (6 bases). V was shortened by 6 bases and J by 5 bases, with 17 bases between the two germline ends. CDR3 length: 14 residues. From germline, CDR1 is SGHRS and CDR2 YFSETQ. CDR3 DNA sequence: TGCGCCAGCAACGCGGGGGGCGCAGGGTATGGCTACACCTTC. This codes for CASNAGGAGYGYTF.

The gene calls are TRBV7-9 and TRBJ2-5; D perhaps matches TRBD1 (6 bases). Germline V lookup: CDR1 SEHNR, CDR2 FQNEAQ (reference sequence). Trimming stripped 5 bases from V and 5 bases from J, with 15 bases between. CDR3 size: 14 residues. The CDR3 bases are TGTGCCAGCAGCATAACAGGGCGTTTGGAGACCCAGTACTTC. Its translation is CASSITGRLETQYF.

V is TRBV11-3 and J is TRBJ2-2; a weak D match, TRBD1 (5 bases). Trimming pared 0 bases from V and 8 bases from J, leaving 7 bases between. Germline CDR1 SGHNT, CDR2 YENEEA. CDR3 length: 13 residues. The CDR3 loop is CASSLEGVGELFF. DNA of the CDR3: TGTGCCAGCAGCTTAGAAGGGGTAGGGGAGCTGTTTTTT.